A selection of T cell receptor beta chains follows, all from one sample in a study of T cells of healthy individuals. TCRdb passed the 5' RACE reads through MiXCR, listing each CDR3 protein once. Among some 100,000 distinct CDR3 sequences listed, 17% were seen once. These receptors were taken from a human donor in good health. Each CDR3 is given without its conserved first and last residue.

>TRBJ2-3|TRBV7-9
ASSLRTGGSTDTQY
>TRBJ1-6|TRBV5-1
ASSLEGVISPLH
>TRBJ2-7|TRBV7-9
ASTHPDGSYEQY
>TRBJ2-7|TRBV27
ASSFSGSGYEQY
>TRBJ2-5|TRBV12-3/TRBV12-4
ASSGDRGEETQY
>TRBJ2-1|TRBV28
ASIPIGRVWEQF
>TRBJ2-5|TRBV2
ASKPGGGQETQY
>TRBJ2-7|TRBV9
ASSVSGAYEQY
>TRBJ1-3|TRBV7-3
ASSPSLGVAGNTIY
>TRBJ2-7|TRBV24-1
ATSVGSSYEQY
>TRBJ1-2|TRBV6-5
ASSRQGNDYGYT
>TRBJ2-1|TRBV7-3
ASSPSGGYNEQF
>TRBJ2-4|TRBV12-3/TRBV12-4
ASSFLLAGGLAKNIQY
>TRBJ2-7|TRBV5-1
ASSSPTGSEQY
>TRBJ2-1|TRBV28
ASRGDTINEQF
>TRBJ1-4|TRBV18
ASSMDRNEKLF
>TRBJ2-5|TRBV20-1
SAGGLAGGRETQY
>TRBJ2-7|TRBV5-1
ASSLRSDYEQY
>TRBJ2-4|TRBV5-1
ASSFRGQGANIQY
>TRBJ1-5|TRBV20-1
SASRMESAGQPQH
>TRBJ1-5|TRBV6-2/TRBV6-3
ASSYGTRNQPQH
>TRBJ2-1|TRBV9
ASSITGTYNEQF
>TRBJ1-1|TRBV4-1
ASSQGQGRMNTEAF
>TRBJ2-7|TRBV20-1
SASLAGVNEQY
>TRBJ2-5|TRBV20-1
GATDRGEQETQY
>TRBJ1-1|TRBV29-1
SVDRGAEAF